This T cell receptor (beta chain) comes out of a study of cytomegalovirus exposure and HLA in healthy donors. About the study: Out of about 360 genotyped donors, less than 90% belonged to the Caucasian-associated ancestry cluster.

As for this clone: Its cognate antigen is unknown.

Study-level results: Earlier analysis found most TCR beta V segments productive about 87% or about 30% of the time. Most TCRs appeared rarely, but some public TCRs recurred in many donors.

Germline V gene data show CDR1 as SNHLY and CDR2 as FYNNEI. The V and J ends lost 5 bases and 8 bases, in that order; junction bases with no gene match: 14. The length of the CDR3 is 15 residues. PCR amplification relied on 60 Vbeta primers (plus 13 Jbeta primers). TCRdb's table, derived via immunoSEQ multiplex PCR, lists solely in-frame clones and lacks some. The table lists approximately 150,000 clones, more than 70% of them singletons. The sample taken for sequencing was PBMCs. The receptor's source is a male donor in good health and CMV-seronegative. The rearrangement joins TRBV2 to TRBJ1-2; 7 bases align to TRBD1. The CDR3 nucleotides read TGTGCCAGCAGTAGATCACAGGGGATAGTCGGGGGCTACACCTTC. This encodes CASSRSQGIVGGYTF.